The 26 T cell receptor beta chains below were found in one sample sequenced in a study of OX40 agonist ivuxolimab in advanced cancers. Assay used: immunoSEQ multiplex PCR; TCRdb lists only in-frame clones, some missing. The sample consists of approximately 100,000 clones, roughly 94% of them appearing once. This specimen consisted of CD4+ or CD8+ T cells sorted from blood, obtained in a trial of the OX40 agonist ivuxolimab. The receptor set was obtained from an adult with an advanced solid tumor such as melanoma, head and neck, liver or kidney cancer.

This chain uses TRBV29-1 with TRBJ2-5, with 7 bases aligning to TRBD2. CDR1 is SQVTM, CDR2 ANQGSEA, per germline. The V and J ends lost 6 bases and 1 base, in that order; junction bases with no gene match: 5. CDR3 size: 13 residues. CDR3 loop: CSVIGTIQETQYF. The CDR3 DNA reads TGCAGCGTAATCGGGACTATCCAAGAGACCCAGTACTTC.

This clone was detected only once. The chain joins TRBV4-1 to TRBJ2-1; 11 nucleotides match TRBD2. Germline V gene lookup returns CDR1 MGHRA and CDR2 YSYEKL. V lost 1 base to trimming and J lost 4 bases; unmatched junction nucleotides: 12. The CDR3 consists of 19 residues. The CDR3 spells CASSQATTDRLAGYNEQFF. The CDR3 nucleotides read TGCGCCAGCAGCCAAGCCACAACCGATCGACTAGCGGGATACAATGAGCAGTTCTTC.

The rearrangement joins TRBV6-5 to TRBJ1-5; no clear D gene. V lost 7 bases and J lost 4, with 14 bases in between. CDR3 length equals 14 residues. CDR1 and CDR2 from the germline V gene are MNHEY and SVGAGI. The CDR3 spells CASNLDVVNQPQHF. DNA of the CDR3: TGTGCCAGCAATCTGGACGTGGTGAATCAGCCCCAGCATTTT.

In this sample, this clone turned up once. This chain connects TRBV5-1 to TRBJ2-5; possible D gene TRBD1, 6 bases. Germline values: CDR1 SGHRS, CDR2 YFSETQ. V was clipped by 5 bases and J by 4 bases, with 24 bases between them. The CDR3 consists of 17 residues. The CDR3 reads CASSSKPGHLFGETQYF. CDR3 coding DNA: TGCGCCAGCAGTTCTAAACCGGGACACCTTTTTGGAGAGACCCAGTACTTC.

The chain recombines TRBV6-1 with TRBJ2-1; either TRBD1 or TRBD2 may supply D (5 bases each). The CDR3 loop spans 12 amino acids. Deletions cut 7 bases from V and 9 bases from J, with 13 bases between. Germline V gene lookup returns CDR1 MNHNS and CDR2 SASEGT. CDR3 DNA sequence: TGTGCCAGCAAGGGACCGTTATTTGAGCAGTTCTTC. Protein sequence: CASKGPLFEQFF.

This rearrangement joins TRBV2 to TRBJ2-5; 13 bases map to TRBD2. The J call may be wrong; the DNA end is better matched by TRBJ2-7. The CDR3 runs 18 residues. Germline lookup yields CDR1 SNHLY and CDR2 FYNNEI. The chain's CDR3 is CASNQRGTSGKLSYEQYF. For the CDR3, the DNA is TGTGCCAGCAACCAAAGGGGGACTAGCGGGAAGTTATCCTACGAGCAGTACTTC.

The chain is built from TRBV6-5 and TRBJ2-5, with 8 bases matching TRBD1. This CDR3 has 15 amino acids. CDR1 and CDR2 from the germline V gene are MNHEY and SVGAGI. Trimming cost V 5 bases and J 5 bases; bases outside gene matches: 10. In DNA, the CDR3 is TGTGCCAGCAGTCGACAGGGGTTTCTTCGGGAGACCCAGTACTTC. It encodes CASSRQGFLRETQYF.

This rearrangement joins TRBV2 to TRBJ2-7, with 10 nucleotides matching TRBD1. CDR3 size: 15 residues. V shed 6 bases, J shed 3 bases, and the junction held 8 bases outside the gene matches. The V gene's germline CDR1 is SNHLY and CDR2 FYNNEI. The CDR3 DNA is TGTGCCAGCAGCCGGTTCCGGGACAGGGGCTACGAGCAGTACTTC. This codes for CASSRFRDRGYEQYF.

The chain uses TRBV2 and TRBJ1-4, with D possibly matching TRBD1 (6 bases). CDR1 is SNHLY and CDR2 is FYNNEI in the germline V gene. CDR3 length: 15 amino acids. V was clipped by 1 base and J by 7 bases, with 13 bases between them. CDR3 sequence: CASSEGTGRGEKLFF. The CDR3 region has the DNA TGTGCCAGCAGTGAAGGTACAGGGAGGGGTGAAAAACTGTTTTTT. Filled out from reference TRBV2 and TRBJ1-4, the complete variable domain reads EPEVTQTPSHQVTQMGQEVILRCVPISNHLYFYWYRQILGQKVEFLVSFYNNEISEKSEIFDDQFSVERPDGSNFTLKIRSTKLEDSAMYFCASSEGTGRGEKLFFGSGTQLSVL.

The gene calls are TRBV5-1 and TRBJ2-7; D possibly uses TRBD1 or TRBD2 (5 bases each). V dropped 2 bases and J dropped 5 bases, with 11 bases sitting between them. Germline V gives CDR1 SGHRS, CDR2 YFSETQ. This CDR3 spans 13 amino acids. CDR3 DNA sequence: TGCGCCAGCAGCTTCGGGGCCGGGAACGAGCAGTACTTC. Translated, it gives CASSFGAGNEQYF. The variable domain in full, with the rest retrieved from reference TRBV5-1 and TRBJ2-7, is KAGVTQTPRYLIKTRGQQVTLSCSPISGHRSVSWYQQTPGQGLQFLFEYFSETQRNKGNFPGRFSGRQFSNSRSEMNVSTLELGDSALYLCASSFGAGNEQYFGPGTRLTVT.

This chain uses TRBV9 with TRBJ1-3; TRBD1 is a possible D gene (5 bases). V was pared by 0 bases and J by 1 base, with 11 bases between. Germline V CDR1 and CDR2: SGDLS, YYNGEE. The CDR3 loop spans 16 amino acids. CDR3 nucleotide sequence: TGTGCCAGCAGCGTAGGGCAGGGTTTATCTGGAAACACCATATATTTT. Amino acid sequence: CASSVGQGLSGNTIYF. Full variable domain (missing parts from reference TRBV9 and TRBJ1-3): DSGVTQTPKHLITATGQRVTLRCSPRSGDLSVYWYQQSLDQGLQFLIQYYNGEERAKGNILERFSAQQFPDLHSELNLSSLELGDSALYFCASSVGQGLSGNTIYFGEGSWLTVV.

This rearrangement joins TRBV7-2 to TRBJ2-7; tentatively, D is TRBD2 (6 bases). This CDR3 is 11 amino acids long. V was cut by 2 bases and J by 7 bases, with 6 bases left in between. Looked up from germline, CDR1 is SGHTA and CDR2 is FQGNSA. The CDR3: CASSLRGEQYF. Here the CDR3 DNA reads TGTGCCAGCAGCTTACGGGGGGAGCAGTACTTC.

The chain links TRBV30 to TRBJ2-2; possible D gene TRBD2, 6 bases. Deletions cut 4 bases from V and 2 bases from J, with 17 bases between. This CDR3 contains 16 residues. Germline assignment: CDR1 GTSNPN and CDR2 SVGIG (reference sequence). The CDR3 nucleotides read TGTGCCTGGAACCTAGGAGGGACCACTAACACCGGGGAGCTGTTTTTT. It encodes CAWNLGGTTNTGELFF. Based on the CDR3 plus reference TRBV30 and TRBJ2-2, the full variable domain is SQTIHQWPATLVQPVGSPLSLECTVEGTSNPNLYWYRQAAGRGLQLLFYSVGIGQISSEVPQNLSASRPQDRQFILSSKKLLLSDSGFYLCAWNLGGTTNTGELFFGEGSRLTVL.

This clone was picked up one time. The chain carries TRBV6-5 and TRBJ1-2; D remains ambiguous. The germline V and J ends were trimmed by 0 bases and 7 bases, with 12 bases remaining between them. This CDR3 has 14 residues. Germline V gene data show CDR1 as MNHEY and CDR2 as SVGAGI. CDR3 bases: TGTGCCAGCAGTTACTCTGAGCGGGGTTTTGGCTACACCTTC. This translates into CASSYSERGFGYTF.

The V and J genes are TRBV7-2 and TRBJ2-1; D remains unclear. V lost 5 bases, J lost 6 bases, and 23 bases lay in between. The CDR3 length is 17 residues. The germline V gene has CDR1 SGHTA and CDR2 FQGNSA. The CDR3 DNA is TGTGCCAGCAGCCTTCAAACGACTCGCTTCACAGTCAATGAGCAGTTCTTC. Protein sequence: CASSLQTTRFTVNEQFF.

This chain links TRBV25-1 with TRBJ2-2, with D tentatively TRBD1 (7 bases). Between the trimmed V and J ends, which lost 6 bases and 3 bases, there was a span of 14 bases. This CDR3 comprises 15 residues. Germline V lookup: CDR1 MGHDK, CDR2 SYGVNS. CDR3 protein: CASSPAGQYTGELFF. Written as DNA, the CDR3 is TGTGCCAGCAGCCCCGCGGGACAGTACACCGGGGAGCTGTTTTTT.

The V call is TRBV5-5, the J call TRBJ2-7; 9 bases map to TRBD2. V gave up 5 bases and J gave up 6 bases; unmatched junction bases: 3. CDR3 length: 12 amino acids. CDR1 and CDR2 (germline): SGHKS, YYEKEE (reference sequence). Here the CDR3 reads CASRGLAGEQYF. In nucleotides, the CDR3 is TGTGCCAGCAGGGGACTAGCCGGCGAGCAGTACTTC.

This clone was picked up one time. The chain has TRBV6-5 and TRBJ1-5; tentatively, D is TRBD1 (5 bases). Per germline, CDR1 MNHEY and CDR2 SVGAGI. V lost 4 bases and J lost 2, with 9 bases in between. This CDR3 is 14 amino acids long. The CDR3 loop reads CASSWDAGNQPQHF. The CDR3 bases are TGTGCCAGCAGTTGGGACGCCGGCAATCAGCCCCAGCATTTT.

This chain joins TRBV14 and TRBJ2-1; TRBD2 aligns across 9 bases. Germline-derived CDR1 and CDR2 are SGHDN and FVKESK. CDR3 length: 16 residues. J gave up 4 bases and V 1 base, and 5 bases lay outside the gene matches. The CDR3 sequence: CASSQAGGRAYNEQFF. CDR3 DNA sequence: TGTGCCAGCAGCCAAGCGGGCGGGAGGGCTTACAATGAGCAGTTCTTC. Full variable domain (remainder filled in from reference TRBV14 and TRBJ2-1): EAGVTQFPSHSVIEKGQTVTLRCDPISGHDNLYWYRRVMGKEIKFLLHFVKESKQDESGMPNNRFLAERTGGTYSTLKVQPAELEDSGVYFCASSQAGGRAYNEQFFGPGTRLTVL.

Remarks on this clone: Relative to the germline gene, one junction end is altered; a read error may explain this. The chain is built from TRBV7-7 and TRBJ2-5; the match to TRBD1 covers 8 bases. The CDR3 loop spans 15 amino acids. CDR1 and CDR2 from the germline V gene are SSHAT and FNYEAQ (reference sequence). CDR3 nucleotides: TGTGCTAGCAGCTCAGGCGGGACAGGTGATGAGACCCAGTACTTC. Residues: CASSSGGTGDETQYF.

The J gene is TRBJ1-1, the V gene TRBV25-1; the D gene is possibly TRBD1 (5 bases). V lost 0 bases, J lost 1 base, and 6 bases lay in between. Per the germline V gene, CDR1 is MGHDK and CDR2 is SYGVNS. This CDR3 is built from 14 residues. CDR3 nucleotide sequence: TGTGCCAGCAGTGAATATACAGGGAACACTGAAGCTTTCTTT. Amino acids: CASSEYTGNTEAFF.

The chain recombines TRBV6-5 with TRBJ2-1; no definite D call. Trimming removed 5 bases from V and 0 bases from J, with 11 bases in between. Germline CDR1 reads MNHEY; CDR2 reads SVGAGI. The CDR3 covers 15 residues. The CDR3: CASSRPQSSYNEQFF. The CDR3 DNA reads TGTGCCAGCAGTAGACCTCAAAGCTCCTACAATGAGCAGTTCTTC.

This CDR3 reads CASSLGQTNTGELFF. CDR3 in DNA: TGTGCCAGCAGCCTGGGACAGACGAACACCGGGGAGCTGTTTTTT. The rearrangement joins TRBV11-2 to TRBJ2-2, with TRBD1 identical over 7 bases. V was pared by 5 bases and J by 0 bases, with 3 bases of the junction left unmatched. In germline, CDR1 is SGHAT, CDR2 FQNNGV. There are 15 residues in the CDR3.

The V call is TRBV4-2, the J call TRBJ2-2, with a possible D match to TRBD2 (6 bases). The V and J ends lost 3 bases and 6 bases respectively, with 11 bases between them. Germline CDR1 LGHNA, CDR2 YNFKEQ. The CDR3 is 14 residues long. CDR3 in amino acids: CASSQQLAAGELFF. Here the CDR3 DNA reads TGTGCCAGCAGCCAGCAACTAGCAGCCGGGGAGCTGTTTTTT.

This clone was detected only once. The chain links TRBV18 to TRBJ1-6, with D possibly being TRBD1 (5 bases). Germline values: CDR1 KGHSH, CDR2 LQKENI. The V and J ends lost 3 bases and 7 bases respectively, with 13 bases between them. The CDR3 has 15 amino acids. The CDR3 loop is CASSPDSTRNSPLHF. CDR3 DNA sequence: TGTGCCAGCTCACCCGACAGCACGAGGAATTCACCCCTCCACTTT.

This sequence joins TRBV5-1 and TRBJ1-6; 8 bases agree with TRBD1. V dropped 6 bases and J dropped 7; count of bases not matched to a gene: 9. The CDR3 is 15 amino acids. Germline V lookup: CDR1 SGHRS, CDR2 YFSETQ. CDR3 amino acids: CASTADRVGNSPLHF. Written as DNA, the CDR3 is TGCGCCAGCACCGCGGACAGGGTTGGAAATTCACCCCTCCACTTT.